Following are 7 T cell receptor beta chains from one sample sequenced in a study of T cells after yellow fever vaccination. TCRdb reprocessed the 5' RACE reads via MiXCR and lists one record per CDR3 protein. The sample records some 240,000 distinct CDR3 sequences, about 5.2% being singletons. This specimen was CD4+ T cells sorted from PBMCs, taken on the day of the yellow fever booster vaccination. The receptors were sampled from a man aged 18-30 years who received the YFV17D yellow fever vaccine.

The V call is TRBV6-1, the J call TRBJ2-7; 7 nucleotides line up with TRBD1. The CDR3 sequence is 16 residues long. Trimming took 8 bases from V and 3 from J; bases not matched to a gene: 16. The germline CDR1 and CDR2 sequences are MNHNS and SASEGT. This chain's CDR3 is CASPLLRDSDYYEQYV. For the CDR3, the DNA is TGTGCCAGCCCCCTACTCCGGGACAGCGATTACTACGAGCAGTACGTC.

This clonotype was recorded at least ten times. V and J are TRBV5-5 and TRBJ2-2; D is perhaps TRBD1 or TRBD2 (5 bases each). Germline CDR1 is SGHKS and CDR2 is YYEKEE (reference sequence). The CDR3 has 14 residues. V lost 5 bases and J 9 bases, leaving 17 bases between the germline ends. The CDR3 DNA reads as TGTGCCAGCAGTCCGGGACCGGTCGTTTGGGAGCTGTTTTTT. Translating it yields CASSPGPVVWELFF.

This clonotype was counted a few times. The chain couples TRBV7-2 to TRBJ2-2, with 11 nucleotides matching TRBD2. CDR3 size: 16 residues. Unmatched junction bases numbered 3, after V lost 6 bases and J lost 0 bases. Germline V lookup: CDR1 SGHTA, CDR2 FQGNSA. CDR3 residues: CASRSSGGANTGELFF. The CDR3 nucleotides are TGTGCCAGCAGGAGTAGCGGGGGGGCGAACACCGGGGAGCTGTTTTTT.

This chain joins TRBV20-1 and TRBJ1-5, with a possible D match to TRBD1 (5 bases). The CDR3 length is 14 residues. Trimming took off 1 base at V and 6 bases at J, with 13 bases between the two ends. The V gene's germline CDR1 is DFQATT and CDR2 SNEGSKA (reference sequence). In DNA form, the CDR3 reads TGCAGTGCTAGAGCTTCATATGGGGGTCAGCCCCAGCATTTT. It codes for CSARASYGGQPQHF.

This clonotype appeared a few times. The chain is built from TRBV30 and TRBJ2-3, with 13 positions matching TRBD2. CDR1 is GTSNPN, CDR2 SVGIG, per germline (reference sequence). V lost 1 base, J lost 4 bases, and 5 bases stayed unmatched. There are 16 residues in the CDR3. The CDR3 region is CAWSGGTSGAADTQYF. DNA for the CDR3: TGTGCCTGGAGTGGGGGGACTAGCGGGGCCGCAGATACGCAGTATTTT.

Ten or more counts support this clonotype. The chain recombines TRBV4-1 with TRBJ2-2; possibly TRBD2 for D (5 bases). Deletions cut 4 bases from V and 0 bases from J, with 12 bases between. The CDR3 has 16 residues. Germline V gives CDR1 MGHRA, CDR2 YSYEKL. The CDR3 DNA reads as TGCGCCAGCAGCCGCCCGGAGGTCCCGAACACCGGGGAGCTGTTTTTT. As protein: CASSRPEVPNTGELFF.

The J gene is TRBJ2-3, the V gene TRBV5-4; 9 bases match TRBD2. The CDR3 runs 16 residues. Trimming took 4 bases from V and 0 from J; bases not matched to a gene: 6. Germline V lookup: CDR1 SGHNT, CDR2 YYREEE (reference sequence). CDR3 DNA sequence: TGTGCCAGCAGCAAGGGAGCGGGGGGAAGCACAGATACGCAGTATTTT. Residues: CASSKGAGGSTDTQYF.